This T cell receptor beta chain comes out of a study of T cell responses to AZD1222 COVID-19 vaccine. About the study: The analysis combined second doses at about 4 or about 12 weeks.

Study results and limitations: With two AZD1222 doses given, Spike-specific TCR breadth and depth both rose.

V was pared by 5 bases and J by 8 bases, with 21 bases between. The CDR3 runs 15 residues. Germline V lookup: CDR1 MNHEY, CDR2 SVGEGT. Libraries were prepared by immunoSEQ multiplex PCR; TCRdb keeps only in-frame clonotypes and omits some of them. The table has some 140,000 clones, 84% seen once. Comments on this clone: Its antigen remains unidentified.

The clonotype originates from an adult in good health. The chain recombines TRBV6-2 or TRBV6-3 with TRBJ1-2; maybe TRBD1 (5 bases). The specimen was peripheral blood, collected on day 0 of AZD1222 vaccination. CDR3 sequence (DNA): TGTGCCAGCAGTCCCTACGAAGACAGCCCGATCGGCTACACCTTC. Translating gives CASSPYEDSPIGYTF.